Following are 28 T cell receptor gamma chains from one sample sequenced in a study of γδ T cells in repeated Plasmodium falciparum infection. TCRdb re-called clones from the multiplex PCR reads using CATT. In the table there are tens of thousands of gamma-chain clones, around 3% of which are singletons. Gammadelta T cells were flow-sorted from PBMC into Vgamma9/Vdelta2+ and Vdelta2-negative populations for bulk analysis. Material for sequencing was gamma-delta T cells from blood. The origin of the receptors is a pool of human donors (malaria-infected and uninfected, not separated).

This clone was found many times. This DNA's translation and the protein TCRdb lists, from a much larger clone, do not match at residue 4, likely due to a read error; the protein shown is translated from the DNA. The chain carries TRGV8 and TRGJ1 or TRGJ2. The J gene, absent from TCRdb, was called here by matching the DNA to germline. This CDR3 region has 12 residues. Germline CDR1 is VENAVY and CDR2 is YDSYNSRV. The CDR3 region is CATRDSPYKKLF. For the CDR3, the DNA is TGTGCCACCCGGGATAGCCCTTATAAGAAACTCTTT.

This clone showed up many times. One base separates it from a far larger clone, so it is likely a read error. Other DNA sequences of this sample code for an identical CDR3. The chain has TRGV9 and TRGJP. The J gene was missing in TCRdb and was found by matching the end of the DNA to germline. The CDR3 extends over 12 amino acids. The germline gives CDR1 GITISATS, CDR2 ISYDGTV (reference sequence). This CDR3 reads CALWEVRKIKVF. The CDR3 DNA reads TGCGCCTTGTGGGAGGTTAGGAAAATCAAGGTATTT.

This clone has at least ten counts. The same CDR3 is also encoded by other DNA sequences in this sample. CDR3 DNA: TGTGCCACCTGGGATGGGTATAGTAGTGATTGGATCAAGACGTTT. As protein: CATWDGYSSDWIKTF. The chain uses TRGV8 and TRGJP2. The CDR3 has 15 residues. In germline, CDR1 is VENAVY, CDR2 YDSYNSRV. The junction had 4 bases not matched to a gene; V was cut back by 3 bases and J by 0 bases.

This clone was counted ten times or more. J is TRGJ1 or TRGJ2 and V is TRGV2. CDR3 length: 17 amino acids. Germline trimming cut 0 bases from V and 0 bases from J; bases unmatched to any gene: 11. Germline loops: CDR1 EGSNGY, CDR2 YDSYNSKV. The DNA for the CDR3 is TGTGCCACCTGGGACGGGTCCTCCCTCAAGAATTATTATAAGAAACTCTTT. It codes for CATWDGSSLKNYYKKLF.

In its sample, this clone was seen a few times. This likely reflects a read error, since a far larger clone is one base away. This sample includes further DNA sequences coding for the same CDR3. The CDR3 coding sequence is TGTGCCACCTGGGACAGGCCGTCCAAGTTTTCGAATTATTACAAGAAACTCTTT. Amino acid sequence: CATWDRPSKFSNYYKKLF. The genes are TRGV5 and TRGJ1 or TRGJ2. Matching the DNA to germline supplied the J gene, which TCRdb does not give. The CDR3 consists of 18 residues. CDR1 VINAFY and CDR2 YDVSNSKD come from the germline V gene.

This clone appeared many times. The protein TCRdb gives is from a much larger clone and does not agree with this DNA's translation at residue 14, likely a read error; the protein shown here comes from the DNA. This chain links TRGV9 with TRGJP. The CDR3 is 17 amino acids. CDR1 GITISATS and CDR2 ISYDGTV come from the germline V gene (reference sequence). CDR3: CALWEGKQELGKKTKVF. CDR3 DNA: TGTGCCTTGTGGGAAGGAAAACAAGAGTTGGGCAAAAAAACCAAGGTATTT.

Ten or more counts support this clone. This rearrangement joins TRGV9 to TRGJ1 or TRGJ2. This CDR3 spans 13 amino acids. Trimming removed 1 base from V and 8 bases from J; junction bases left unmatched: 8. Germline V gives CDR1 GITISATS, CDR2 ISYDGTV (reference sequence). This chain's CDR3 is CALWEVRENKKLF. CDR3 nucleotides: TGTGCCTTGTGGGAGGTTCGTGAAAATAAGAAACTCTTT.

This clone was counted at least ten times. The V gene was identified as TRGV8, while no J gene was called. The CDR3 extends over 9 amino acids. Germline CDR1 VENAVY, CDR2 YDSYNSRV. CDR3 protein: CATFFTGLF. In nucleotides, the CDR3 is TGTGCCACGTTTTTTACCGGACTCTTT.

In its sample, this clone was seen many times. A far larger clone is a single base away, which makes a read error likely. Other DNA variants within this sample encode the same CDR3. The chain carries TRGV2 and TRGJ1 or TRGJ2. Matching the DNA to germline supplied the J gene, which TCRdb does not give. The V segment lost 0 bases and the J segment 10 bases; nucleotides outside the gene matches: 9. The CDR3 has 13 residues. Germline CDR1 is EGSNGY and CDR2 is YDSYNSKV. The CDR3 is CATWDGLFYKKLF. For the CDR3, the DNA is TGTGCCACCTGGGACGGGCTTTTTTACAAGAAACTCTTT.

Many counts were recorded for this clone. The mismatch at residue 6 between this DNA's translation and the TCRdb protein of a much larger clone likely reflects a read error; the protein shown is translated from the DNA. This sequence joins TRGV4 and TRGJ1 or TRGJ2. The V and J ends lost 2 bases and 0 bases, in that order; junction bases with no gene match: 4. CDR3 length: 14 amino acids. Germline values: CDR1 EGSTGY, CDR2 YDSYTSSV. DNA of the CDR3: TGTGCCACCTGGGATGAGGCGAATTATTATAAGAAACTCTTT. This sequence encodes CATWDEANYYKKLF.

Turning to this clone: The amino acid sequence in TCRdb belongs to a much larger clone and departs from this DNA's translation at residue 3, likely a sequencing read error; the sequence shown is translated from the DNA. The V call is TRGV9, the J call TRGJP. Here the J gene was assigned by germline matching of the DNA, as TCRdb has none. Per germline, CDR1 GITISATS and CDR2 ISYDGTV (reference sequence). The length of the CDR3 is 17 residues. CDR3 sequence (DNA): TGTGCCTCGTGGGAGGTGCACCCAGAGTTGGGCAAAAAAATCAAGGTATTT. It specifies CASWEVHPELGKKIKVF.

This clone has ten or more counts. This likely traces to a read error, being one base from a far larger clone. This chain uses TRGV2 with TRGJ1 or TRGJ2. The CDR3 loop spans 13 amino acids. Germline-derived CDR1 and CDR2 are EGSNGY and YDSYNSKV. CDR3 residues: CATWGGNYYKKLF. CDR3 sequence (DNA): TGTGCCACCTGGGGCGGGAATTATTATAAGAAACTCTTT.

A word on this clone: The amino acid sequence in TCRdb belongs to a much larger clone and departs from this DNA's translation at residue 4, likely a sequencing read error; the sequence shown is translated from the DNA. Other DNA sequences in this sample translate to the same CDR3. The CDR3 DNA reads TGTGCCTTGAGGACTTATAGTAGTGATTGGATCAAGACGTTT. It is translated as CALRTYSSDWIKTF. This chain links TRGV9 with TRGJP2. TCRdb offers no J gene call, so here the DNA was matched to germline to obtain one. With 9 bases clipped from V and 0 bases from J, the junction kept 7 bases outside the gene matches. The V gene's germline CDR1 is GITISATS and CDR2 ISYDGTV (reference sequence). The CDR3 has 14 residues.

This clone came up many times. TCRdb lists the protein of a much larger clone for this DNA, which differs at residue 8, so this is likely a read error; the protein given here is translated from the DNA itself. CDR3 protein: CATWDKPAEDYKKLF. The CDR3 DNA follows: TGTGCCACCTGGGACAAGCCCGCCGAGGATTATAAGAAACTCTTT. The V and J genes are TRGV3 and TRGJ1 or TRGJ2. The J gene comes from matching the DNA to germline here; TCRdb lacks it. From germline, CDR1 is VTNTFY and CDR2 YDVSTARD (reference sequence). CDR3 length: 15 residues. V gave up 2 bases and J gave up 5 bases; unmatched junction bases: 12.

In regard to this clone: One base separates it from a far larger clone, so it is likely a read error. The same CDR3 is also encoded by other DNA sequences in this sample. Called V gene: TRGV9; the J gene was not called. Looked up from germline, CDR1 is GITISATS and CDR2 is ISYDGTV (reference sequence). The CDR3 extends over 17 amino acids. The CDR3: CALWEVFSQRTGWFKIF. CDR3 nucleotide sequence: TGTGCCTTGTGGGAGGTCTTTTCCCAAAGGACTGGTTGGTTCAAGATATTC.

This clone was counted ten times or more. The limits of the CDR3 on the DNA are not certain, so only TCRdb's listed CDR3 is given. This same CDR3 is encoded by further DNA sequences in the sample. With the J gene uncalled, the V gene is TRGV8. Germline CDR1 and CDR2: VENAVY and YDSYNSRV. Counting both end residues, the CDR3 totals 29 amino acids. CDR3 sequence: CATWAIIRNSLAVEQHLLSQVSIGRIQHF.

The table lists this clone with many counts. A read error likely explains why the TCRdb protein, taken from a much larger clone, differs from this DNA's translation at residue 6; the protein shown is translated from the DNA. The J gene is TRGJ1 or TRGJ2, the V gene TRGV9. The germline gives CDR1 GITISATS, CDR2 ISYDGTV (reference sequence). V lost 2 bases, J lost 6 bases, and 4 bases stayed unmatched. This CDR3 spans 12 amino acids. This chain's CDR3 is CALWEACYKKLF. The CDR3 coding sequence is TGTGCCTTGTGGGAGGCGTGTTATAAGAAACTCTTT.

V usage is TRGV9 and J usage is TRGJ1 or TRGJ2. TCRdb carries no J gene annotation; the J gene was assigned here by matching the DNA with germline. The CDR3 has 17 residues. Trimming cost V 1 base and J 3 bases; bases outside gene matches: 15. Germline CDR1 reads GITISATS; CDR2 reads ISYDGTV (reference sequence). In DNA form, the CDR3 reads TGTGCCTTGTGGGAGGTATCCCCAATACTCTTTTATTATAAGAAACTCTTT. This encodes CALWEVSPILFYYKKLF.

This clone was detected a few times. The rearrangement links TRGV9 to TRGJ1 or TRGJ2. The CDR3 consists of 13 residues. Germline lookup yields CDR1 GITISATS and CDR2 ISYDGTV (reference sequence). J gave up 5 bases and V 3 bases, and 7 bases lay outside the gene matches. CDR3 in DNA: TGTGCCTTGTGGGAGAAGCGGAATTATAAGAAACTCTTT. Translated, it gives CALWEKRNYKKLF.

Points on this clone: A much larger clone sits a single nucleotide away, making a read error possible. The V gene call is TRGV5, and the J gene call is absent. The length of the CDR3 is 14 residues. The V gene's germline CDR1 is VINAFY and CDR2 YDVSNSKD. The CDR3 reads CATWDRLRCYKELF. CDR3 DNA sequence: TGTGCCACCTGGGACAGGCTTCGGTGTTATAAGGAACTCTTT.

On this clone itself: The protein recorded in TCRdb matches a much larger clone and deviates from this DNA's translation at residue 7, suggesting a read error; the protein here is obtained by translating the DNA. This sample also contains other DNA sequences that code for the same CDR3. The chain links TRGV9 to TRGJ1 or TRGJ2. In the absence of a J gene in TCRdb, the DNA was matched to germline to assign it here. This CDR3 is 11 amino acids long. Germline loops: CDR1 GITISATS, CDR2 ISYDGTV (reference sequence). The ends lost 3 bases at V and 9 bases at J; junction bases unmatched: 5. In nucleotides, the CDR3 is TGTGCCTTGTGGGAGTTCCTTAAGAAACTCTTT. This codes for CALWEFLKKLF.

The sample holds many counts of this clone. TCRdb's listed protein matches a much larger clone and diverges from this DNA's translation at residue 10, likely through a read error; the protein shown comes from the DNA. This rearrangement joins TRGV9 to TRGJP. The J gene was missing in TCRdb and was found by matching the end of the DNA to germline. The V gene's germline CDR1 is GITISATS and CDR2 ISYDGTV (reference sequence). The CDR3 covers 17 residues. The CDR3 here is CALWEVQGESGKKIKVF. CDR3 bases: TGTGCCTTGTGGGAGGTGCAAGGAGAGTCGGGCAAAAAAATCAAGGTATTT.

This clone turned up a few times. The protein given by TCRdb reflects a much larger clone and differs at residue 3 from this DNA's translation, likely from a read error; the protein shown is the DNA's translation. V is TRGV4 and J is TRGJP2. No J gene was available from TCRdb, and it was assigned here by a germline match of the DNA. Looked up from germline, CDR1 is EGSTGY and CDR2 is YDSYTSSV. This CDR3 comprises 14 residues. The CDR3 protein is CAIWQKSSDWIKTF. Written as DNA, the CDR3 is TGTGCCATCTGGCAAAAGAGTAGTGATTGGATCAAGACGTTT.

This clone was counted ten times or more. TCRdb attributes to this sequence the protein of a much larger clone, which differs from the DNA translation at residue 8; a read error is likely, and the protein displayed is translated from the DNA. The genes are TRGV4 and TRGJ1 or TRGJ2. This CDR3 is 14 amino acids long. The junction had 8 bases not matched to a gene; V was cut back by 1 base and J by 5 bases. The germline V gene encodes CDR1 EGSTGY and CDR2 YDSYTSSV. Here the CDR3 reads CATWDGRHDYKKLF. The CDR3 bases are TGTGCCACCTGGGATGGCCGTCACGATTATAAGAAACTCTTT.

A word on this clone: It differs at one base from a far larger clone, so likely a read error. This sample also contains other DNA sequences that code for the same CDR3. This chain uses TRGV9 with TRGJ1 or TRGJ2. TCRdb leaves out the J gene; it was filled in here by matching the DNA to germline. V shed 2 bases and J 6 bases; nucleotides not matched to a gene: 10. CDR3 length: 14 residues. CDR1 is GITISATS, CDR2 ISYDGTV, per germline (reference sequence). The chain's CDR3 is CALWEARTVYKKLF. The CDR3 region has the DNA TGTGCCTTGTGGGAGGCTCGTACGGTTTATAAGAAACTCTTT.

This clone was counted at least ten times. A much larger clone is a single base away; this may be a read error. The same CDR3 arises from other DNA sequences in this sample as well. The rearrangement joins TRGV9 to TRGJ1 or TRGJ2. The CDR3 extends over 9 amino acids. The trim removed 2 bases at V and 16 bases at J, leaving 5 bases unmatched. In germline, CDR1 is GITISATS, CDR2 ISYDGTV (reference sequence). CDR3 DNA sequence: TGTGCCTTGTGGGAGGGAGGGCTCTTT. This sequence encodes CALWEGGLF.

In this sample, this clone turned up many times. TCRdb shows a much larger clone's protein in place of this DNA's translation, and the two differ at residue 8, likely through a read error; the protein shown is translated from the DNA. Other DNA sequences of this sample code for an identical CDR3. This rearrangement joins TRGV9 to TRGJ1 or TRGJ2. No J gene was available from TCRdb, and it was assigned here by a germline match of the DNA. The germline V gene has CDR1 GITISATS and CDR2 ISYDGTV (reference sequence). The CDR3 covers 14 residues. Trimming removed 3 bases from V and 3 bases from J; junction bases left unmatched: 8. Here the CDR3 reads CALWEPRSYYKKLF. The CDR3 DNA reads TGTGCCTTGTGGGAGCCGCGAAGTTATTATAAGAAACTCTTT.

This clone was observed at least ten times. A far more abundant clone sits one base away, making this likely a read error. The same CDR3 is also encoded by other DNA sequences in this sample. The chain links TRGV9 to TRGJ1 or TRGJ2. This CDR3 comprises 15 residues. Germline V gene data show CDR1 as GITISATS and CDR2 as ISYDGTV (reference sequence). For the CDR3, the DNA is TGTGCCTTGTGGGACCGCCTGCAAGGGAATTATAAGAAGCTCTTT. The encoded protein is CALWDRLQGNYKKLF.